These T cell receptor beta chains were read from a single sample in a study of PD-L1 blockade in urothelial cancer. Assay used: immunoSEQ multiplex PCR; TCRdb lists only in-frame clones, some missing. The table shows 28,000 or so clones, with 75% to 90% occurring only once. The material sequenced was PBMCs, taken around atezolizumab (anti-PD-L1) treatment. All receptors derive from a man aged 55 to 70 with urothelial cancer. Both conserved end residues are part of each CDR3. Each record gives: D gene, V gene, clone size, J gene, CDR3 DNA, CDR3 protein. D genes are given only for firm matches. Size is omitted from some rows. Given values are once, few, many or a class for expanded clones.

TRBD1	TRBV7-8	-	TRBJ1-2	TGTGCCAGCAGCTTGGGCCAGGGGGCTCCCTATGGCTACACCTTC	CASSLGQGAPYGYTF
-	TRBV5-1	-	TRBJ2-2	TGCGCCAGCAGCTCCCTACTCACCTTGAACACCGGGGAGCTGTTTTTT	CASSSLLTLNTGELFF
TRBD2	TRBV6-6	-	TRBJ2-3	TGTGCCAGCAGCGAACGGAGCGGGATGGGCACAGATACGCAGTATTTT	CASSERSGMGTDTQYF
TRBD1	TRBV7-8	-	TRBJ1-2	TGTGCCAGCAGCGCAACTGAACAGGGGAACTATGGCTACACCTTC	CASSATEQGNYGYTF
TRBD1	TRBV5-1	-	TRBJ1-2	TGCGCCAGCAGCTTGGCAGGGACAGGGGCGCGCAACACCTTC	CASSLAGTGARNTF
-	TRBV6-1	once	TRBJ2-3	TGTGCCAGCAGTGAATTTCTAGGCAGCCCTGGGTTAGGAGATACGCAGTATTTT	CASSEFLGSPGLGDTQYF
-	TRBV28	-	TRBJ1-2	TGTGCCAGCAGTTCACAGACGAACTATGGCTACACCTTC	CASSSQTNYGYTF
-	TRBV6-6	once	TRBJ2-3	TGTGCCAGCAGCCGACAGGAGCCAGATACGCAGTATTTT	CASSRQEPDTQYF
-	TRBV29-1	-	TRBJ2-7	TGCAGCGTGGCCCCGGGGGGCGCCTACGAGCAGTACTTC	CSVAPGGAYEQYF
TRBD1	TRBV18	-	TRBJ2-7	TGTGCCAGCTCATTGCCCGGGACAGGGACCTACGAGCAGTACTTC	CASSLPGTGTYEQYF
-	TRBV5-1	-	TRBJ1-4	TGCGCCAGCAGCCCGGGGTGGCTAAAGGAAAAACTGTTTTTT	CASSPGWLKEKLFF
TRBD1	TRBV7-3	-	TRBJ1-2	TGTGCCAGCAGCTCGACAGGGACTCGTGGCTACACCTTC	CASSSTGTRGYTF
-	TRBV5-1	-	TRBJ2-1	TGCGCCAGCAGCTTGTCGAGCTCCTACAATGAGCAGTTCTTC	CASSLSSSYNEQFF
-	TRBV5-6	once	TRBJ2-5	TGTGCCAGCAGCTTGGTGACCCCCCAGGACCAGTACTTC	CASSLVTPQDQYF
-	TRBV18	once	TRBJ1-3	TGTGCCAGCTCACGAACCACAGGAAACGGAAACACCATATATTTT	CASSRTTGNGNTIYF